The text below deals with one T cell receptor beta chain. The antigen is not known. The CDR3 consists of 15 residues. V dropped 0 bases and J dropped 1 base, with 6 bases sitting between them. CDR1 SGHAT and CDR2 FQNNGV come from the germline V gene. The data originate from a study of shared clonotypes between healthy human individuals. Study findings and constraints: In the sorted subsets, rarefaction showed sequencing was incomplete despite large depth.

Assay used: immunoSEQ multiplex PCR; TCRdb lists only in-frame clones, some missing. The sample has 500,000 or so clones, about 96% seen once. The source of this sequence is a young woman in good health. Sequenced sample: naive CD4+ T cells sorted from blood. Subset: CD45RA+ positively selected. This chain uses TRBV11-2 with TRBJ2-2; perhaps TRBD1 as D (5 bases). This CDR3 reads CASSLDQGNTGELFF. DNA of the CDR3: TGTGCCAGCAGCTTAGATCAGGGGAACACCGGGGAGCTGTTTTTT.